Sequencing of this TCR beta chain was carried out in a study of blood T cells in healthy people across ages. This clonotype was observed a few times. The antigen remains undetermined. Its ends do not fully match the called genes, so a read error is possible. Together with a sample-barcoded 5' primer, a J-beta primer mix was included in a second PCR lasting roughly 6 to 12 cycles. Carrying 12 random nucleotides, a template-switch adaptor labeled each individual cDNA molecule. TCRdb reprocessed the 5' RACE reads via MiXCR and lists one record per CDR3 protein. Here the sample spans 750,000 to 1,000,000 distinct CDR3 sequences, about 27% being singletons. Study-level points and caveats: Measured against age, TCR beta diversity per million T cells decreased in a roughly linear manner.

Germline V gives CDR1 DFQATT, CDR2 SNEGSKA (reference sequence). This CDR3 is built from 15 residues. This sample was shared with a second study, whose subject was T cells of mothers and their children. That paper adds: Sample barcodes and 2-4 random nucleotides were added by the M1S primer of the second PCR.

The chain joins TRBV20-1 to TRBJ1-2; the D is unclear. The TCR originated in a woman between 40 and 50 years old in good health. The sample comprised blood. The CDR3 sequence: CSGPDSRRLKYDYTF. The CDR3 bases are TGCAGTGGTCCTGATTCCAGGCGCCTCAAGTATGACTACACCTTC.